A single sample gave rise to the 30 T cell receptor beta chains below, sequenced in a study of blood T cell repertoires in COVID-19. Sequencing was performed with immunoSEQ multiplex PCR; in TCRdb, only in-frame clones are kept and a portion is missing. The table lists a few hundred thousand clones, 86% of them singletons. The sample comprised peripheral blood. All receptors derive from a woman in her forties or fifties with acute or convalescent COVID-19.

This chain connects TRBV30 to TRBJ1-1; D may be TRBD1 (6 bases). With 1 base removed from V and 6 bases from J, the gap between germline ends came to 15 bases. The CDR3 sequence is 14 residues long. Germline CDR1 reads GTSNPN; CDR2 reads SVGIG (reference sequence). The CDR3 reads CAWSEGARGAEAFF. As DNA, the CDR3 is TGTGCCTGGAGTGAGGGCGCCAGGGGCGCTGAAGCTTTCTTT.

In regard to this clone: Sequence at one end of the junction differs from germline and may be a read error. The J gene is TRBJ2-2, the V gene TRBV19; a possible D gene is TRBD1 (5 bases). The CDR3 consists of 17 residues. Germline lookup yields CDR1 LNHDA and CDR2 SQIVND (reference sequence). The CDR3 region is CASQSLGVRANAGELFF. CDR3 in DNA: TGTGCCAGTCAGTCATTAGGTGTCAGGGCGAACGCCGGGGAGCTGTTTTTT.

The sample holds one count of this clone. The genes are TRBV4-1 and TRBJ1-2; 9 nucleotides agree with TRBD1. Looked up from germline, CDR1 is MGHRA and CDR2 is YSYEKL. The CDR3 length is 16 residues. With V trimmed by 1 base and J by 2 bases, 5 bases remained unmatched. CDR3 sequence (DNA): TGCGCCAGCAGCCAAGTTCAGGACAGGGGCAACTATGGCTACACCTTC. As protein: CASSQVQDRGNYGYTF.

The chain has TRBV5-4 and TRBJ2-3, with D hard to call. CDR1 SGHNT and CDR2 YYREEE come from the germline V gene (reference sequence). V was cut by 0 bases and J by 4 bases, with 6 bases left in between. There are 13 residues in the CDR3. The DNA of the CDR3 is TGTGCCAGCAGCTTGGTTTCAGCAGATACGCAGTATTTT. This gives the protein CASSLVSADTQYF.

This clone appeared a few times. The rearrangement links TRBV5-4 to TRBJ1-2; TRBD1 matches 9 bases. V lost 0 bases and J lost 5; bases outside the gene matches: 5. The CDR3 is 15 residues long. Germline V gene data show CDR1 as SGHNT and CDR2 as YYREEE (reference sequence). Written as DNA, the CDR3 is TGTGCCAGCAGCTTGGGGGACAGGGACCTATATGGCTACACCTTC. It yields the protein CASSLGDRDLYGYTF.

CDR3 sequence (DNA): TGTGCCAGCAGCGTAGGTTCCAGCTCCTACGAGCAGTACTTC. Translation: CASSVGSSSYEQYF. The rearrangement links TRBV9 to TRBJ2-7; D is unresolved. The V gene's germline CDR1 is SGDLS and CDR2 YYNGEE. Trimming took off 0 bases at V and 0 bases at J, with 7 bases between the two ends. The length of the CDR3 is 14 residues.

V gene TRBV7-2 combines with J gene TRBJ2-2; 7 nucleotides match TRBD1. CDR1 SGHTA and CDR2 FQGNSA come from the germline V gene. This CDR3 is built from 16 residues. Unmatched junction bases numbered 7, after V lost 1 base and J lost 5 bases. CDR3 bases: TGTGCCAGCAGCTTAGATTTGGGCAGGGGGACCGGGGAGCTGTTTTTT. Its protein is CASSLDLGRGTGELFF. Variable domain in full (rest from reference TRBV7-2 and TRBJ2-2): GAGVSQSPSNKVTEKGKDVELRCDPISGHTALYWYRQSLGQGLEFLIYFQGNSAPDKSGLPSDRFSAERTGGSVSTLTIQRTQQEDSAVYLCASSLDLGRGTGELFFGEGSRLTVL.

The chain recombines TRBV5-8 with TRBJ1-2, with 7 bases aligning to TRBD1. From germline, CDR1 is SGHTS and CDR2 YDEGEE. CDR3 length: 14 amino acids. The junction had 6 bases not matched to a gene; V was cut back by 4 bases and J by 3 bases. Here the CDR3 DNA reads TGTGCCAGCAGCAAACGGACAGGAGACTATGGCTACACCTTC. It translates to CASSKRTGDYGYTF.

This chain joins TRBV7-9 and TRBJ2-5; unclear D gene. V was trimmed by 2 bases and J by 5 bases, leaving 6 bases between them. In germline, CDR1 is SEHNR, CDR2 FQNEAQ (reference sequence). The CDR3 length is 12 residues. CDR3 protein: CASSLPEETQYF. CDR3 nucleotides: TGTGCCAGCAGCTTACCCGAGGAGACCCAGTACTTC.

The rearrangement uses TRBV6-5 and TRBJ1-1; 7 positions agree with TRBD1. The CDR3 is 14 amino acids. Germline CDR1 is MNHEY and CDR2 is SVGAGI. Trimming cost V 6 bases and J 0 bases; bases outside gene matches: 4. CDR3 bases: TGTGCCAGCAGGGACAGGCAATTGAACACTGAAGCTTTCTTT. Amino acids: CASRDRQLNTEAFF.

The chain uses TRBV30 and TRBJ1-1; no reliable D call. V lost 2 bases and J 4 bases, leaving 11 bases between the germline ends. The CDR3 totals 13 residues. The germline V gene has CDR1 GTSNPN and CDR2 SVGIG (reference sequence). The CDR3 spells CAWSQAGGTEAFF. The CDR3 nucleotides are TGTGCCTGGAGTCAGGCTGGAGGCACTGAAGCTTTCTTT.

V gene TRBV5-6 combines with J gene TRBJ2-7; 8 bases map to TRBD2. The CDR3 is made up of 14 amino acids. After removal of 4 bases from V and 7 bases from J, the junction contained 10 bases not matched to a gene. Germline CDR1 is SGHDT and CDR2 is YYEEEE. CDR3 DNA sequence: TGTGCCAGCAGCGGGGGGAATAGCGGGAAAGAGCAGTACTTC. It specifies CASSGGNSGKEQYF.

The chain has TRBV6-5 and TRBJ1-1; D is perhaps TRBD1 (5 bases). Trimming shortened V by 9 bases and J by 3 bases, and 14 bases separated the two germline ends. The CDR3 loop spans 13 amino acids. Germline V lookup: CDR1 MNHEY, CDR2 SVGAGI. The CDR3 here is CASNRQGYTEAFF. The CDR3 region has the DNA TGTGCCAGTAACCGGCAGGGCTACACTGAAGCTTTCTTT.

The chain combines TRBV6-5 with TRBJ2-7; 7 nucleotides agree with TRBD1. Germline trimming cut 7 bases from V and 2 bases from J; bases unmatched to any gene: 8. The CDR3 has 14 residues. The germline V gene has CDR1 MNHEY and CDR2 SVGAGI. In DNA, the CDR3 is TGTGCCAGCACCCTAGGACAGGTAGCCTACGAGCAGTACTTC. Protein: CASTLGQVAYEQYF.

The genes are TRBV3-1 (or the pseudogene TRBV3-2) and TRBJ2-7; 10 bases are a match to TRBD2. The CDR3 loop spans 14 amino acids. Germline V gene sequence: CDR1 LGHDT, CDR2 YNNKEL (reference sequence). Losses at the gene ends were 4 bases for V and 5 bases for J; bases not matched to a gene: 5. The CDR3 nucleotides are TGTGCCAGCAGCCGTTGGACTAGCGGCAACGAGCAGTACTTC. Protein: CASSRWTSGNEQYF.

This clone occurred a few times. The rearrangement uses TRBV11-2 and TRBJ2-7, with 8 bases aligning to TRBD1. The CDR3 is made up of 14 amino acids. With V trimmed by 5 bases and J by 5 bases, 8 bases remained unmatched. Per germline, CDR1 SGHAT and CDR2 FQNNGV. CDR3 nucleotide sequence: TGTGCCAGCAGCAGGACAGGGACAAGGAACGAGCAGTACTTC. It translates to CASSRTGTRNEQYF.

This clone has more than one count but fewer than ten. This chain joins TRBV3-1 (or the pseudogene TRBV3-2) and TRBJ1-6; TRBD1 is a possible D gene (5 bases). V was shortened by 0 bases and J by 9 bases, with 9 bases between the two germline ends. CDR3 size: 14 residues. Germline V gene lookup returns CDR1 LGHDT and CDR2 YNNKEL (reference sequence). Here the CDR3 DNA reads TGTGCCAGCAGCCAAGAGACCGGGGGTTCACCCCTCCACTTT. Its translation: CASSQETGGSPLHF.

The rearrangement uses TRBV6-1 and TRBJ1-2; no reliable D call. Deletions cut 1 base from V and 1 base from J, with 16 bases between. Germline V gives CDR1 MNHNS, CDR2 SASEGT. The CDR3 spans 17 residues. This chain's CDR3 is CASSEEGAGGFNYGYTF. Written as DNA, the CDR3 is TGTGCCAGCAGTGAAGAAGGCGCGGGCGGATTTAACTATGGCTACACCTTC.

DNA of the CDR3: TGCAGCGTCCCGGGGGGGGGAACTGAAGCTTTCTTT. The encoded protein is CSVPGGGTEAFF. The chain carries TRBV29-1 and TRBJ1-1; TRBD1 is a possible D gene (5 bases). The germline V gene encodes CDR1 SQVTM and CDR2 ANQGSEA. V gave up 6 bases and J gave up 5 bases, with 13 bases separating them. The CDR3 is made up of 12 amino acids.

The V gene is TRBV6-5, the J gene TRBJ2-7, with TRBD1 matching 7 bases. This CDR3 is 13 amino acids long. J lost 6 bases, V lost 5 bases, and 7 bases had no gene match. Germline V gene sequence: CDR1 MNHEY, CDR2 SVGAGI. The CDR3 DNA reads as TGTGCCAGCAGTCAGACAGGGTTCGGCGAGCAGTACTTC. It translates to CASSQTGFGEQYF.

This clone was seen a few times. This CDR3 is CASGGLAGGMNTGELFF. The CDR3 DNA is TGTGCCAGCGGAGGACTAGCGGGGGGCATGAACACCGGGGAGCTGTTTTTT. This sequence joins TRBV2 and TRBJ2-2, with 14 positions matching TRBD2. Germline-derived CDR1 and CDR2 are SNHLY and FYNNEI. The CDR3 runs 17 residues. The J segment lost 1 base and the V segment lost 8 bases, leaving 6 bases of the junction unmatched.

Here the CDR3 reads CSVDFRGGNEQFF. The DNA of the CDR3 is TGCAGCGTTGATTTTCGTGGGGGGAATGAGCAGTTCTTC. This sequence joins TRBV29-1 and TRBJ2-1; perhaps TRBD2 as D (6 bases). The V and J ends lost 3 bases and 7 bases respectively, with 13 bases between them. This CDR3 has 13 amino acids. CDR1 is SQVTM and CDR2 is ANQGSEA in the germline V gene.

This clone has more than one count but fewer than ten. The chain uses TRBV7-9 and TRBJ1-2; no firm D call. Germline V gene sequence: CDR1 SEHNR, CDR2 FQNEAQ (reference sequence). This CDR3 comprises 12 residues. V was clipped by 4 bases and J by 4 bases, with 7 bases between them. CDR3 residues: CASSSAGYGYTF. CDR3 nucleotides: TGTGCCAGCAGCTCGGCAGGCTATGGCTACACCTTC.

This clone has just a few counts. The rearrangement uses TRBV30 and TRBJ1-6; D call uncertain. V was shortened by 5 bases and J by 0 bases, with 11 bases between the two germline ends. In germline, CDR1 is GTSNPN, CDR2 SVGIG (reference sequence). The CDR3 covers 15 residues. CDR3 region: CAWSDPSSYNSPLHF. The CDR3, as DNA: TGTGCCTGGTCCGATCCGAGCTCCTATAATTCACCCCTCCACTTT.

The V call is TRBV7-9, the J call TRBJ1-3, with D maybe TRBD1 (6 bases). V was pared by 5 bases and J by 1 base, with 9 bases between. The CDR3 is 14 residues long. Germline V gene sequence: CDR1 SEHNR, CDR2 FQNEAQ (reference sequence). CDR3 sequence: CASSSTGSGNTIYF. The CDR3, as DNA: TGTGCCAGCAGCAGTACAGGGTCTGGAAACACCATATATTTT.

The rearrangement uses TRBV2 and TRBJ2-1, with 7 bases identical to TRBD1. V gave up 6 bases and J gave up 8 bases; unmatched junction bases: 13. Germline values: CDR1 SNHLY, CDR2 FYNNEI. CDR3 size: 15 residues. The CDR3 DNA reads as TGTGCCAGCAGAAGACGGGACAGTGTAAGCGATGAGCAGTTCTTC. The encoded protein is CASRRRDSVSDEQFF.

This clone was seen a few times. The J gene is TRBJ1-6, the V gene TRBV19; 9 nucleotides match TRBD1. The germline V gene has CDR1 LNHDA and CDR2 SQIVND (reference sequence). The CDR3 is made up of 13 amino acids. The ends lost 11 bases at V and 9 bases at J; junction bases unmatched: 8. The CDR3 DNA follows: TGTGCCGCGAGACAGGGGGAAGGTTCACCCCTCCACTTT. Its protein is CAARQGEGSPLHF.

The chain combines TRBV28 with TRBJ2-1, with 7 bases matching TRBD1. J lost 4 bases, V lost 10 bases, and 4 bases had no gene match. The CDR3 runs to 12 residues. Germline V lookup: CDR1 MDHEN, CDR2 SYDVKM. The CDR3 nucleotides are TGTGCCACTGGGACAGTTTACAATGAGCAGTTCTTC. It is translated as CATGTVYNEQFF.

The chain joins TRBV24-1 to TRBJ1-2; perhaps TRBD1 as D (6 bases). The CDR3 extends over 15 amino acids. Germline V CDR1 and CDR2: KGHDR, SFDVKD. V dropped 2 bases and J dropped 7 bases, with 16 bases sitting between them. The CDR3 protein is CATSDSEAWTAGYTF. CDR3 nucleotides: TGTGCCACCAGTGATTCCGAGGCCTGGACAGCTGGCTACACCTTC.

This sequence joins TRBV5-1 and TRBJ2-2, with TRBD1 matching over 9 bases. J lost 4 bases, V lost 0 bases, and 4 bases had no gene match. From germline, CDR1 is SGHRS and CDR2 YFSETQ. The CDR3 contains 16 residues. CDR3 DNA: TGCGCCAGCAGCTTGGAGGAGACAGGGGGCACCGGGGAGCTGTTTTTT. Encoded protein: CASSLEETGGTGELFF.